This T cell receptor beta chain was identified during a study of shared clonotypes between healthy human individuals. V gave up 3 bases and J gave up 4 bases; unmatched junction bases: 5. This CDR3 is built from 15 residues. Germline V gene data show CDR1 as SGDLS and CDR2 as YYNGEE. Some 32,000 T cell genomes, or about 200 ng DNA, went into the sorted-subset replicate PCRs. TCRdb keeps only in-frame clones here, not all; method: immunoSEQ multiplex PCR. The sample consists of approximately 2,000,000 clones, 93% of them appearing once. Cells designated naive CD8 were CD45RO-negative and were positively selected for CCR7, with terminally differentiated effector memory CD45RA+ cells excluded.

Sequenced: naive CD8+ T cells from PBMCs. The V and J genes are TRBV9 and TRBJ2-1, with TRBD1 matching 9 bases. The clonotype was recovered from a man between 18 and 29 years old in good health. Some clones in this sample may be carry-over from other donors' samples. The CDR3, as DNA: TGTGCCAGCAGCGCCATCGGGACAGGGTACAATGAGCAGTTCTTC. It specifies CASSAIGTGYNEQFF.